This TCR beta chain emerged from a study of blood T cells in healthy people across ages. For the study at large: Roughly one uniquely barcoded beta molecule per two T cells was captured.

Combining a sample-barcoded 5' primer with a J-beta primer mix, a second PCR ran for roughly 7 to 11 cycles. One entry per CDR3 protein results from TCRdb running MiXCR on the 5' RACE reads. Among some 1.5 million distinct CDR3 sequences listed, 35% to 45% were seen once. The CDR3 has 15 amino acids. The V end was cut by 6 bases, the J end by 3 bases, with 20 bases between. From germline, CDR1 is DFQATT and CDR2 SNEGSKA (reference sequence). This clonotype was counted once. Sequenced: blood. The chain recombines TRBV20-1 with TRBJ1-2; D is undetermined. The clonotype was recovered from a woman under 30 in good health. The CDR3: CSAPLGIGIHYGYTF. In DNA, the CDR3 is TGCAGTGCCCCCCTAGGGATTGGTATTCACTATGGCTACACCTTC.